Following are 18 T cell receptor beta chains from one sample sequenced in a study of blood T cell repertoires in COVID-19. Sequencing was performed with immunoSEQ multiplex PCR; in TCRdb, only in-frame clones are kept and a portion is missing. This sample has fewer than 450,000 clones, with 88% found just once. The sequenced sample was PBMCs or T cells enriched from blood (not recorded which). These receptors were collected from a young woman who had recovered from COVID-19.

The chain employs TRBV28 and TRBJ1-2; D not resolved. Germline V gene lookup returns CDR1 MDHEN and CDR2 SYDVKM. The CDR3 sequence is 13 residues long. The V end was cut by 10 bases, the J end by 8 bases, with 20 bases between. The CDR3 coding sequence is TGTGCCATCCTCTCCCCCCCCCAGGCCGGCTACACCTTC. Its translation is CAILSPPQAGYTF.

This clone is a singleton in its sample. CDR3 residues: CASSPGTVLNYGYTF. Written as DNA, the CDR3 is TGTGCCAGCAGCCCGGGGACAGTCCTAAACTATGGCTACACCTTC. The chain has TRBV7-2 and TRBJ1-2; 7 bases are shared with TRBD1. V gave up 5 bases and J gave up 2 bases; unmatched junction bases: 8. The CDR3 is made up of 15 amino acids. The germline gives CDR1 SGHTA, CDR2 FQGNSA.

The V gene is TRBV25-1, the J gene TRBJ1-4, with D unresolved. V was pared by 8 bases and J by 8 bases, with 12 bases between. The CDR3 covers 12 residues. In germline, CDR1 is MGHDK, CDR2 SYGVNS. The CDR3 region has the DNA TGTGCCAGCTGGGAGGGAGGAGAAAAACTGTTTTTT. Protein product: CASWEGGEKLFF.

This chain connects TRBV4-2 to TRBJ1-6; D remains ambiguous. The ends were cut back, 0 bases at V and 7 bases at J, with 16 bases in the middle. Germline V gene lookup returns CDR1 LGHNA and CDR2 YNFKEQ. The CDR3 consists of 17 residues. The DNA for the CDR3 is TGTGCCAGCAGCCAAGATGCCCAGGCCCAGCTGAATTCACCCCTCCACTTT. Translation: CASSQDAQAQLNSPLHF.

This chain connects TRBV5-1 to TRBJ1-2; tentative D call: TRBD1 (5 bases). This CDR3 has 14 amino acids. Germline V gene data show CDR1 as SGHRS and CDR2 as YFSETQ. Between the trimmed V and J ends, which lost 2 bases and 7 bases, there was a span of 15 bases. In DNA form, the CDR3 reads TGCGCCAGCAGCTTTGAGTACAGGCGCCCTGGCTACACCTTC. Protein: CASSFEYRRPGYTF.

This chain uses TRBV18 with TRBJ1-1, with TRBD1 identical over 8 bases. CDR1 is KGHSH and CDR2 is LQKENI in the germline V gene. The CDR3 runs to 17 residues. Trimming took 3 bases from V and 5 from J; bases not matched to a gene: 14. In DNA, the CDR3 is TGTGCCAGCTCACCGATTAGGAGCAGGGGGCCGGTGACTGAAGCTTTCTTT. This translates into CASSPIRSRGPVTEAFF.

The chain links TRBV6-1 to TRBJ2-4; 8 bases agree with TRBD1. Germline V CDR1 and CDR2: MNHNS, SASEGT. The CDR3 is made up of 15 amino acids. Losses at the gene ends were 2 bases for V and 3 bases for J; bases not matched to a gene: 3. The CDR3 DNA follows: TGTGCCAGCAGTGAACAGGGGGCGGGCAAAAACATTCAGTACTTC. It yields the protein CASSEQGAGKNIQYF.

The rearrangement joins TRBV9 to TRBJ1-2, with D unresolved. This CDR3 comprises 11 residues. Trimming cost V 2 bases and J 5 bases, with 4 bases left between them. Germline CDR1 reads SGDLS; CDR2 reads YYNGEE. The CDR3 coding sequence is TGTGCCAGCAGCGTTAATTATGGCTACACCTTC. Protein sequence: CASSVNYGYTF. The complete variable domain, with remaining parts taken from reference TRBV9 and TRBJ1-2, reads DSGVTQTPKHLITATGQRVTLRCSPRSGDLSVYWYQQSLDQGLQFLIQYYNGEERAKGNILERFSAQQFPDLHSELNLSSLELGDSALYFCASSVNYGYTFGSGTRLTVV.

The count of this clone is one. The rearrangement links TRBV2 to TRBJ2-3, with D possibly matching TRBD2 (5 bases). V shed 5 bases and J shed 1 base, with 7 bases lying between them. Germline V gives CDR1 SNHLY, CDR2 FYNNEI. The CDR3 spans 13 residues. Here the CDR3 reads CASSNSGTDTQYF. The CDR3 nucleotides read TGTGCCAGCAGTAATAGCGGCACAGATACGCAGTATTTT.

V usage is TRBV9 and J usage is TRBJ1-1, with 7 bases identical to TRBD1. Trimming cost V 6 bases and J 1 base; bases outside gene matches: 6. Germline CDR1 and CDR2: SGDLS and YYNGEE. This CDR3 region has 14 residues. The CDR3 bases are TGTGCCAGCAACCTAGACAGGGAGAACACTGAAGCTTTCTTT. Translating gives CASNLDRENTEAFF.

The CDR3 DNA sequence: TGTGCCAGCTCCCACAGGACAAGGACTATCTCTGGAAACACCATATATTTT. Its protein is CASSHRTRTISGNTIYF. The gene calls are TRBV18 and TRBJ1-3; possible D gene TRBD1, 5 bases. Germline-derived CDR1 and CDR2 are KGHSH and LQKENI. V was cut by 6 bases and J by 0 bases, with 18 bases left in between. The CDR3 length is 17 residues. The whole variable domain, filled in from reference TRBV18 and TRBJ1-3, reads NAGVMQNPRHLVRRRGQEARLRCSPMKGHSHVYWYRQLPEEGLKFMVYLQKENIIDESGMPKERFSAEFPKEGPSILRIQQVVRGDSAAYFCASSHRTRTISGNTIYFGEGSWLTVV.

The genes are TRBV9 and TRBJ1-6, with 7 bases aligning to TRBD1. CDR3 length: 14 amino acids. Germline V gene sequence: CDR1 SGDLS, CDR2 YYNGEE. The J segment lost 10 bases and the V segment lost 3 bases, leaving 7 bases of the junction unmatched. CDR3 DNA sequence: TGTGCCAGCAGCGGAACAGGGGCAGGGTCACCCCTCCACTTT. Protein sequence: CASSGTGAGSPLHF.

The chain recombines TRBV5-5 with TRBJ1-2; 7 bases are a match to TRBD1. Germline CDR1 and CDR2: SGHKS and YYEKEE (reference sequence). The CDR3 loop spans 15 amino acids. Unmatched junction bases numbered 14, after V lost 4 bases and J lost 8 bases. The CDR3 nucleotides are TGTGCCAGCAGCAGAGGGGACAGCTCAATCGGAGGCTACACCTTC. It encodes CASSRGDSSIGGYTF.

Regarding this clone: The sample contains more than one DNA sequence encoding this CDR3. The gene calls are TRBV14 and TRBJ2-7; unclear D gene. The V gene lost 3 bases and the J gene lost 3 bases, with 6 bases spanning the gap. CDR1 and CDR2 (germline): SGHDN, FVKESK. The CDR3 length is 12 residues. Here the CDR3 reads CASSHGGYEQYF. CDR3 DNA: TGTGCCAGCAGCCATGGCGGCTACGAGCAGTACTTC.

The chain links TRBV2 to TRBJ2-3, with 8 bases lining up with TRBD1. CDR1 is SNHLY, CDR2 FYNNEI, per germline. V lost 6 bases to trimming and J lost 0 bases; unmatched junction nucleotides: 5. The CDR3 length is 15 residues. The CDR3: CASRGTGYSTDTQYF. CDR3 bases: TGTGCCAGCAGGGGGACAGGCTATAGCACAGATACGCAGTATTTT.

This clone has just one count. The rearrangement uses TRBV7-3 and TRBJ1-3, with 7 bases fitting TRBD1. Per germline, CDR1 SGHTA and CDR2 FQGTGA. J gave up 4 bases and V 4 bases, and 7 bases lay outside the gene matches. The CDR3 spans 15 residues. This CDR3 is CASSSTGAEGNTIYF. CDR3 bases: TGTGCCAGCAGCTCTACAGGGGCCGAAGGAAACACCATATATTTT.

This clone showed up just once. The chain combines TRBV7-2 with TRBJ2-5, with D tentatively TRBD2 (7 bases). V was trimmed by 4 bases and J by 4 bases, leaving 16 bases between them. CDR3 length: 15 amino acids. CDR1 and CDR2 from the germline V gene are SGHTA and FQGNSA. The CDR3 here is CASSYPEGGRETQYF. CDR3 sequence (DNA): TGTGCCAGCAGCTACCCGGAGGGGGGGCGAGAGACCCAGTACTTC.

The chain uses TRBV7-3 and TRBJ1-2; TRBD1 aligns across 10 bases. Trimming at V came to 5 bases and at J to 4 bases, leaving 13 bases not matched to a gene. The CDR3 length is 17 residues. CDR1 is SGHTA, CDR2 FQGTGA, per germline. The CDR3 nucleotides read TGTGCCAGCAGCCCTAACCCCGACAGGGGGCATCTCTATGGCTACACCTTC. This codes for CASSPNPDRGHLYGYTF.